Listed here are 5 T cell receptor beta chains from one sample, sequenced in a study of T cells in Graves' hyperthyroidism and ophthalmopathy. Amplified TCR beta CDR3 regions derived from RNA transcripts. HTBI primers were employed in a first-round RT-PCR of the TCR CDR3. TCRdb re-called the multiplex PCR reads through MiXCR, storing one row per CDR3 protein. Of approximately 640,000 distinct CDR3 sequences listed, about 18% are singletons. The specimen was blood. These receptor sequences come from a man in his forties or fifties with Graves' hyperthyroidism.

This clonotype was counted a few times. This chain connects TRBV24-1 to TRBJ2-2, with D tentatively TRBD1 (6 bases). From germline, CDR1 is KGHDR and CDR2 SFDVKD. With 3 bases removed from V and 6 bases from J, the gap between germline ends came to 19 bases. This CDR3 spans 17 amino acids. CDR3 residues: CATSDPNRALSPGELFF. DNA for the CDR3: TGTGCCACCAGTGATCCCAACAGGGCGCTCTCCCCCGGGGAGCTGTTTTTT.

Many counts were recorded for this clonotype. The chain recombines TRBV11-2 with TRBJ2-1, with 9 bases lining up with TRBD2. Per the germline V gene, CDR1 is SGHAT and CDR2 is FQNNGV. With 1 base clipped from V and 12 bases from J, the junction kept 4 bases outside the gene matches. There are 13 residues in the CDR3. In DNA, the CDR3 is TGTGCCAGCAGCTTAGGGCTAGCGGGATGGCAGTTCTTC. It translates to CASSLGLAGWQFF.

This clonotype was detected ten times or more. The chain combines TRBV28 with TRBJ2-7, with a tentative D call TRBD2 (5 bases). The CDR3 loop spans 13 amino acids. Germline V gene sequence: CDR1 MDHEN, CDR2 SYDVKM. Trimming stripped 5 bases from V and 1 base from J, with 9 bases between. CDR3 protein: CASSILASYEQYF. Here the CDR3 DNA reads TGTGCCAGCAGTATCCTAGCTTCCTACGAGCAGTACTTC.

The J gene is TRBJ2-1, the V gene TRBV5-5; D is possibly TRBD1 (5 bases). The V gene lost 1 base and the J gene lost 5 bases, with 10 bases spanning the gap. Germline-derived CDR1 and CDR2 are SGHKS and YYEKEE (reference sequence). CDR3 length equals 14 residues. The DNA for the CDR3 is TGTGCCAGCAGCTTGAGACAGATCAACAATGAGCAGTTCTTC. Amino acids: CASSLRQINNEQFF.

This clonotype was counted only a few times. V is TRBV24-1 and J is TRBJ1-2; D call uncertain. V was clipped by 2 bases and J by 2 bases, with 5 bases between them. Germline-derived CDR1 and CDR2 are KGHDR and SFDVKD. This CDR3 contains 13 residues. CDR3 nucleotides: TGTGCCACCAGTGATTGGTCCAACTATGGCTACACCTTC. It is translated as CATSDWSNYGYTF.